The T cell receptor (beta chain) under discussion was sequenced for a study of T cell changes during pregnancy in multiple sclerosis. V dropped 2 bases and J dropped 6; count of bases not matched to a gene: 7. CDR1 MNHNS and CDR2 SASEGT come from the germline V gene. CDR3 size: 17 residues. Sequencing used immunoSEQ multiplex PCR; TCRdb keeps in-frame clones, though not all of them. The top ten hold more than 1.4% of the sample, which has 78,000 or so clones, 92% seen once. The gene calls are TRBV6-1 and TRBJ2-3, with 14 bases lining up with TRBD2. This sample comprised peripheral blood, obtained before pregnancy. The source of this sequence is a female donor with multiple sclerosis, enrolled in a pregnancy study. In nucleotides, the CDR3 is TGTGCCAGCAGTGAACGACTAGCGGGGGGGATTGGGGATACGCAGTATTTT. Its protein product is CASSERLAGGIGDTQYF.